The 12 T cell receptor beta chains listed next were all sequenced from one sample in a study of T cell responses to AZD1222 COVID-19 vaccine. Produced via immunoSEQ multiplex PCR; TCRdb's table is partial and in-frame only. The sample consists of some 110,000 clones, about 94% of them appearing once. Material: peripheral blood, obtained on day 0 of AZD1222 vaccination. Receptors originate from an adult in good health.

The chain joins TRBV27 to TRBJ2-6, with D hard to call. The germline CDR1 and CDR2 sequences are MNHEY and SMNVEV (reference sequence). Trimming stripped 2 bases from V and 1 base from J, with 3 bases between. The CDR3 consists of 14 residues. The CDR3 DNA sequence: TGTGCCAGCAGTTTAACGTCTGGGGCCAACGTCCTGACTTTC. This gives the protein CASSLTSGANVLTF.

J is TRBJ1-1 and V is TRBV9; possibly TRBD1 for D (5 bases). The V end was cut by 0 bases, the J end by 3 bases, with 9 bases between. The length of the CDR3 is 14 residues. Germline CDR1 is SGDLS and CDR2 is YYNGEE. The CDR3: CASSVDGGDTEAFF. The DNA for the CDR3 is TGTGCCAGCAGCGTAGATGGGGGTGACACTGAAGCTTTCTTT.

This chain links TRBV18 with TRBJ1-5; TRBD1 is a possible D gene (6 bases). This CDR3 is built from 15 residues. V was shortened by 5 bases and J by 2 bases, with 13 bases between the two germline ends. CDR1 KGHSH and CDR2 LQKENI come from the germline V gene. The CDR3 sequence: CASSEQGSGNQPQHF. CDR3 DNA: TGTGCCAGCTCAGAGCAGGGGTCTGGCAATCAGCCCCAGCATTTT.

The chain employs TRBV29-1 and TRBJ2-3; the match to TRBD2 covers 8 bases. Germline V gene data show CDR1 as SQVTM and CDR2 as ANQGSEA. J was trimmed by 0 bases and V by 5 bases; bases with no gene match: 4. This CDR3 is 14 amino acids long. Here the CDR3 reads CSVRASGSTDTQYF. The CDR3, as DNA: TGCAGCGTTCGGGCTAGCGGGAGCACAGATACGCAGTATTTT.

This chain connects TRBV2 to TRBJ2-7; D gene uncertain. This CDR3 comprises 11 residues. Germline CDR1 is SNHLY and CDR2 is FYNNEI. The ends were cut back, 1 base at V and 9 bases at J, with 7 bases in the middle. Here the CDR3 DNA reads TGTGCCAGCAGTGAAGGGATGTTGCAGTACTTC. It translates to CASSEGMLQYF.

This chain connects TRBV9 to TRBJ2-3; no reliable D call. In germline, CDR1 is SGDLS, CDR2 YYNGEE. V was trimmed by 5 bases and J by 0 bases, leaving 10 bases between them. The CDR3 loop spans 14 amino acids. CDR3 sequence reads: CASSPGLSTDTQYF. CDR3 nucleotides: TGTGCCAGCAGTCCCGGGCTTAGCACAGATACGCAGTATTTT.

CDR3 sequence: CSATQGHEQYF. In DNA form, the CDR3 reads TGCAGTGCAACACAGGGGCACGAGCAGTACTTC. V and J are TRBV20-1 and TRBJ2-7; TRBD1 agrees at 7 bases. Looked up from germline, CDR1 is DFQATT and CDR2 is SNEGSKA (reference sequence). The CDR3 extends over 11 amino acids. V lost 6 bases, J lost 5 bases, and 4 bases stayed unmatched.

V and J are TRBV11-2 and TRBJ2-1; D unresolved. Germline CDR1 and CDR2: SGHAT and FQNNGV. This CDR3 region has 13 residues. V shed 1 base and J shed 15 bases, with 16 bases lying between them. This CDR3 reads CASSLGLGFIGFF. The CDR3 region has the DNA TGTGCCAGCAGCTTAGGGCTAGGGTTTATCGGGTTCTTC.

The rearrangement joins TRBV18 to TRBJ1-3; a possible D gene is TRBD1 (5 bases). Trimming stripped 6 bases from V and 0 bases from J, with 12 bases between. The CDR3 is 15 residues long. Germline V gene sequence: CDR1 KGHSH, CDR2 LQKENI. DNA for the CDR3: TGTGCCAGCTCCCCAGGGCCCGGCTCTGGAAACACCATATATTTT. Amino acid sequence: CASSPGPGSGNTIYF.

The V gene is TRBV7-8, the J gene TRBJ1-5; tentative D call: TRBD1 (6 bases). The CDR3 loop spans 13 amino acids. Between the trimmed V and J ends, which lost 5 bases and 7 bases, there was a span of 12 bases. Germline assignment: CDR1 SGHVS and CDR2 FQNEAQ. The CDR3 DNA reads TGTGCCAGCAGCCCTAGGGGGGGGCAGCCCCAGCATTTT. This gives the protein CASSPRGGQPQHF.

In its sample, this clone was seen once. The genes are TRBV6-5 and TRBJ1-1; 9 nucleotides align to TRBD1. Losses at the gene ends were 6 bases for V and 3 bases for J; bases not matched to a gene: 5. The CDR3 length is 14 residues. Germline loops: CDR1 MNHEY, CDR2 SVGAGI. The CDR3 DNA sequence: TGTGCCAGCAGCTCGGGACAGGGTTACACTGAAGCTTTCTTT. Residues: CASSSGQGYTEAFF.

The chain employs TRBV19 and TRBJ1-2, with D uncertain. The germline V gene encodes CDR1 LNHDA and CDR2 SQIVND (reference sequence). V lost 5 bases and J lost 4, with 14 bases in between. The CDR3 sequence is 14 residues long. The CDR3 reads CASSLTTAFYGYTF. CDR3 sequence (DNA): TGTGCCAGTAGTTTAACTACCGCGTTCTATGGCTACACCTTC.